What follows are 8 T cell receptor beta chains derived from one specimen sequenced in a study of neurological immune-mediated disorders. TCRdb independently ran MiXCR on the 5' RACE reads; one entry per CDR3 protein. The data hold about 16,000 distinct CDR3 sequences, with about a fifth observed a single time. Specimen: PBMCs. These receptors all stem from a man aged 45-65 years in good health.

This rearrangement joins TRBV12-3 or TRBV12-4 to TRBJ2-1; no clear D gene. CDR3 length: 14 amino acids. V lost 3 bases and J 10 bases, leaving 16 bases between the germline ends. CDR3 loop: CASSFDATRSEQFF. The CDR3 coding sequence is TGTGCCAGCAGTTTCGACGCGACGCGCTCCGAGCAGTTCTTC.

This clonotype occurred many times. The chain couples TRBV7-8 to TRBJ2-2, with D hard to call. The V gene's germline CDR1 is SGHVS and CDR2 FQNEAQ. The CDR3 spans 14 residues. Trimming removed 2 bases from V and 1 base from J, with 5 bases in between. This chain's CDR3 is CASSLRRNTGELFF. In DNA form, the CDR3 reads TGTGCCAGCAGCTTAAGGAGGAACACCGGGGAGCTGTTTTTT.

Ten or more counts support this clonotype. The chain has TRBV20-1 and TRBJ2-7; 11 nucleotides match TRBD1. The CDR3 is made up of 14 amino acids. Germline V gene sequence: CDR1 DFQATT, CDR2 SNEGSKA (reference sequence). Trimming removed 6 bases from V and 4 bases from J; junction bases left unmatched: 8. This CDR3 reads CSATPGQGAYEQYF. CDR3 coding DNA: TGCAGTGCGACCCCCGGACAGGGGGCTTACGAGCAGTACTTC.

Many counts were recorded for this clonotype. The gene calls are TRBV6-4 and TRBJ2-2; tentative D call: TRBD2 (5 bases). CDR1 and CDR2 (germline): MRHNA, SNTAGT. The CDR3 contains 14 residues. Trimming cost V 5 bases and J 6 bases, with 13 bases left between them. The DNA for the CDR3 is TGTGCCAGCAGTCCCGGGCTCGGGGCCGGGGAGCTGTTTTTT. Amino acid sequence: CASSPGLGAGELFF.

There are many counts of this clonotype. The chain recombines TRBV12-3 or TRBV12-4 with TRBJ2-3, with D possibly matching TRBD2 (5 bases). Trimming took off 10 bases at V and 2 bases at J, with 13 bases between the two ends. The CDR3 spans 13 residues. The CDR3 region has the DNA TGTGCCACCGCTAGGGAGCTCACAGATACGCAGTATTTT. It translates to CATARELTDTQYF.

This clonotype has ten or more counts. This chain joins TRBV7-9 and TRBJ1-1; 8 nucleotides align to TRBD1. The length of the CDR3 is 14 residues. The V and J ends lost 4 bases and 0 bases, in that order; junction bases with no gene match: 1. CDR1 SEHNR and CDR2 FQNEAQ come from the germline V gene (reference sequence). CDR3 bases: TGTGCCAGCAGCTCGGGACAGGTGAACACTGAAGCTTTCTTT. Protein product: CASSSGQVNTEAFF.

The CDR3: CASSWGDNEQFF. DNA of the CDR3: TGTGCCAGCAGCTGGGGGGACAATGAGCAGTTCTTC. This rearrangement joins TRBV5-5 to TRBJ2-1; maybe TRBD2 (6 bases). The germline CDR1 and CDR2 sequences are SGHKS and YYEKEE (reference sequence). The CDR3 is made up of 12 amino acids. Deletions cut 3 bases from V and 5 bases from J, with 6 bases between. The whole variable domain, filled in from reference TRBV5-5 and TRBJ2-1, reads DAGVTQSPTHLIKTRGQQVTLRCSPISGHKSVSWYQQVLGQGPQFIFQYYEKEERGRGNFPDRFSARQFPNYSSELNVNALLLGDSALYLCASSWGDNEQFFGPGTRLTVL.

This clonotype was counted at least ten times. The chain has TRBV6-2 or TRBV6-3 and TRBJ1-2, with unresolved D. Deletions cut 2 bases from V and 0 bases from J, with 10 bases between. CDR3 length: 15 amino acids. Germline lookup yields CDR1 MNHEY and CDR2 SVGEGT. The CDR3 DNA follows: TGTGCCAGCAGTTACGTACAAGGAGCTAACTATGGCTACACCTTC. It is translated as CASSYVQGANYGYTF.